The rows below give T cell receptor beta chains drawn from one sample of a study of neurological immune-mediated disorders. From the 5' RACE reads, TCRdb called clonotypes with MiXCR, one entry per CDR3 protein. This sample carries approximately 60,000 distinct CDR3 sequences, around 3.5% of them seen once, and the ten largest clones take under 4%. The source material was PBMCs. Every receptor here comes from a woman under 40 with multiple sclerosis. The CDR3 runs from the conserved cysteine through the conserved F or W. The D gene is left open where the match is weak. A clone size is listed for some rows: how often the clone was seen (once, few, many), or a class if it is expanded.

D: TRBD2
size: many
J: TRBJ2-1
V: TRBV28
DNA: TGTGCCAGCAGGAAGAACAGAGCGGGAGTCAATGAGCAGTTCTTC
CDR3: CASRKNRAGVNEQFF

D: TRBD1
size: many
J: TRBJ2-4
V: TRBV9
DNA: TGTGCCAGCAGCACTTCACCGGGACAGGGGAACATTCAGTACTTC
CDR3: CASSTSPGQGNIQYF

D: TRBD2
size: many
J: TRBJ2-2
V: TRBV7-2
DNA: TGTGCCAGCAGCTTCCCCCGTCGGGAGGGCGCCGGGGAGCTGTTTTTT
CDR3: CASSFPRREGAGELFF

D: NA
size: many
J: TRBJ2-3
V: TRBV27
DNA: TGTGCCAGCAGTTTATCTAGGTCCTCCACAGATACGCAGTATTTT
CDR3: CASSLSRSSTDTQYF

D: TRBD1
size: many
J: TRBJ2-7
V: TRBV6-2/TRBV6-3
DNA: TGTGCCAGCAGTTCCCGACAGGGGTCCTACGAGCAGTACTTC
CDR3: CASSSRQGSYEQYF

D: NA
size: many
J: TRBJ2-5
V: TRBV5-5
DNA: TGTGCCAGCAGCCCACTCCCCTTGGGTTGGCCGGGCCAAGAGACCCAGTACTTC
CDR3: CASSPLPLGWPGQETQYF

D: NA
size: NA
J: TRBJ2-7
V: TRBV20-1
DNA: TGCAGTGGAGCAGGGGGGAAAATGTACGAGCAGTACTTC
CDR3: CSGAGGKMYEQYF

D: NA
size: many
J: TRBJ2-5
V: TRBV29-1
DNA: TGCAGCGTTGAAGATCTTGACGGGAGAGAGACCCAGTACTTC
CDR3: CSVEDLDGRETQYF

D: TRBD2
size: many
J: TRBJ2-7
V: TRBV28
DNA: TGTGCCAGCAGTTTATGGTCGCGCGGGGGCTCCTACGAGCAGTACTTC
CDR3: CASSLWSRGGSYEQYF

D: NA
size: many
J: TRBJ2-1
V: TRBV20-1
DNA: TGCAGTGCGCCAGCCCGGACAGTCTACAATGAGCAGTTCTTC
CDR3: CSAPARTVYNEQFF

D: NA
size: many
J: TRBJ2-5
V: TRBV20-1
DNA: TGCAGTGCTAGGGACTCGGGATGGACCCAGTACTTC
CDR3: CSARDSGWTQYF

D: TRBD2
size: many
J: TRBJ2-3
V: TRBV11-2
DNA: TGTGCCAGCAGCCTATGGACTAGCCCCACAGATACGCAGTATTTT
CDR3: CASSLWTSPTDTQYF

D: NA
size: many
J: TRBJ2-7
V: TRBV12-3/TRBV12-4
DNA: TGTGCCAGCAGTTTCGCTAATCTGGGCGAGCAGTACTTC
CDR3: CASSFANLGEQYF

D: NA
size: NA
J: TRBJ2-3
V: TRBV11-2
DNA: TGTGCCAGCAGCTCATTCTCGGGACTCAGGAGCACAGATACGCAGTATTTT
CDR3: CASSSFSGLRSTDTQYF

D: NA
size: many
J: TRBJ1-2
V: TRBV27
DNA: TGTGCCAGCAGTTTTCAGAGTCCGGCAAACTATGGCTACACCTTC
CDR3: CASSFQSPANYGYTF

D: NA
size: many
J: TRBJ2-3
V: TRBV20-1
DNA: TGCAGTGCACCACAGGAGATCACAGATACGCAGTATTTT
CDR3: CSAPQEITDTQYF

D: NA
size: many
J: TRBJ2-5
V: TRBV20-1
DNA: TGCAGTGCTAGAGTCGACTTCCAAGAGACCCAGTACTTC
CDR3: CSARVDFQETQYF

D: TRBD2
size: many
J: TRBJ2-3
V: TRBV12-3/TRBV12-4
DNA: TGTGCCAGCATAACAGCGGGGCCTAGCACAGATACGCAGTATTTT
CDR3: CASITAGPSTDTQYF

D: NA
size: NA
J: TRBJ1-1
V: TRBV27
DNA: TGTGCCAGCAGTTTACCAGGGAGAGCTGAAGCTTTCTTT
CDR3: CASSLPGRAEAFF

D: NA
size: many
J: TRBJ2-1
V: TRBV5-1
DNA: TGCGCCAGCAGCTTGGAAAAACTCGCGCCCTACAATGAGCAGTTCTTC
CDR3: CASSLEKLAPYNEQFF

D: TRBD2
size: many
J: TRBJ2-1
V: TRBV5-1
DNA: TGCGCCAGCAGCCTTAGCGGGACCTCCTACAATGAGCAGTTCTTC
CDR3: CASSLSGTSYNEQFF

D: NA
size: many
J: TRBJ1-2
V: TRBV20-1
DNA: TGCAGTGCACCGTCCTTGACCGGGAGAGAAGCTAACTATGGCTACACCTTC
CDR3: CSAPSLTGREANYGYTF